This T cell receptor (beta chain) was observed in a study of identical twins. TCRdb redid the calling of the 5' RACE reads with MiXCR, one entry per CDR3 protein. The sample records about 100,000 distinct CDR3 sequences, 5.9% being singletons. From germline, CDR1 is DFQATT and CDR2 SNEGSKA (reference sequence). V was shortened by 3 bases and J by 5 bases, with 7 bases between the two germline ends. The CDR3 contains 11 residues. This clonotype was recorded at least ten times. The chain uses TRBV20-1 and TRBJ2-5, with D uncertain. The sample taken for sequencing was memory T cells sorted from blood. The TCR sequence derives from a woman between 50 and 59 years old in good health. CDR3 amino acids: CSARLMETQYF. The DNA of the CDR3 is TGCAGTGCTAGGCTTATGGAGACCCAGTACTTC.